This entry is about one T cell receptor (beta chain). Antigen: not known. This sample was taken from a study of cytomegalovirus exposure and HLA in healthy donors. Study results and limitations: The authors listed 180 or so TCR beta chains as cytomegalovirus-associated. It was reported that the classifier diagnosed cytomegalovirus status with high specificity and sensitivity in both the original and validation cohorts. Testing in vitro showed a few CMV-associated chains specific for CMV antigens. First-cohort TCR clusters tended to co-occur in the approximately 120 validation repertoires, a later analysis found.

Germline assignment: CDR1 MNHEY and CDR2 SMNVEV (reference sequence). Trimming stripped 3 bases from V and 0 bases from J, with 12 bases between. CDR3 length: 15 amino acids. Some clones are missing from TCRdb's copy, which holds only in-frame ones; the method was immunoSEQ multiplex PCR. This repertoire shows about 140,000 clones, around nine tenths found once; its top ten account for 8.5% to 9.5%. The sequence derives from a man between 18 and 35 years old in good health and CMV-seropositive. The chain uses TRBV27 and TRBJ2-7; D may be TRBD2 (6 bases). The sequenced sample was PBMCs. The DNA for the CDR3 is TGTGCCAGCAGTTTTTTCGGGGGAGACTCCTACGAGCAGTACTTC. It specifies CASSFFGGDSYEQYF.